The rows below give T cell receptor beta chains drawn from one sample of a study of blood T cell repertoires in COVID-19. Here immunoSEQ multiplex PCR was the method, and the copy in TCRdb shows in-frame clones only, minus some. This sample carries tens of thousands of clones, 90% of them seen once, and the ten largest clones take over 2.5%. The sample comprised peripheral blood. Every receptor here comes from a human donor in a cohort sampled during active COVID-19. Both conserved end residues are part of each CDR3. Fields, in order: clone size, V gene, D gene, J gene, CDR3 protein, CDR3 DNA. D genes are given only for firm matches. The size field is filled for only some rows; it gives once, few, many or a size class.

size: -; V: TRBV7-9; D: -; J: TRBJ2-7; CDR3: CASSFISGSSYEQYF; DNA: TGTGCCAGCAGCTTCATCTCGGGGAGCTCCTACGAGCAGTACTTC
size: -; V: TRBV10-1; D: TRBD2; J: TRBJ2-7; CDR3: CASSLSGGAYEQYF; DNA: TGCGCCAGCAGCCTTAGCGGGGGGGCCTACGAGCAGTACTTC
size: -; V: TRBV12-3/TRBV12-4; D: -; J: TRBJ2-7; CDR3: CASSQDNYEQYF; DNA: TGTGCCAGCAGTCAGGACAACTACGAGCAGTACTTC
size: -; V: TRBV3-1/TRBV3-2; D: -; J: TRBJ1-4; CDR3: CASSQDRNEKLFF; DNA: TGTGCCAGCAGCCAAGACCGTAATGAAAAACTGTTTTTT
size: -; V: TRBV11-3; D: TRBD1; J: TRBJ2-2; CDR3: CASSPGTGKTGELFF; DNA: TGTGCCAGCAGCCCCGGGACAGGGAAAACCGGGGAGCTGTTTTTT
size: -; V: TRBV7-9; D: -; J: TRBJ2-1; CDR3: CASSLGTLLFF; DNA: TGTGCCAGCAGCTTAGGGACTTTGCTGTTCTTC
size: -; V: TRBV15; D: -; J: TRBJ2-6; CDR3: CATIRGAGANVLTF; DNA: TGTGCCACAATACGGGGAGCTGGGGCCAACGTCCTGACTTTC
size: -; V: TRBV19; D: TRBD2; J: TRBJ2-1; CDR3: CASTPRLAGYNEQFF; DNA: TGTGCCAGTACCCCGCGACTAGCGGGCTACAATGAGCAGTTCTTC
size: -; V: TRBV5-4; D: TRBD1; J: TRBJ2-3; CDR3: CASSLMTGVADTQYF; DNA: TGTGCCAGCAGCTTGATGACAGGGGTGGCAGATACGCAGTATTTT
size: -; V: TRBV5-6; D: TRBD2; J: TRBJ2-7; CDR3: CASRESGRSYEQYF; DNA: TGTGCCAGCAGGGAGAGCGGGAGATCCTACGAGCAGTACTTC
size: -; V: TRBV2; D: TRBD1; J: TRBJ1-1; CDR3: CASSEALRGLGTEAFF; DNA: TGTGCCAGCAGTGAAGCGCTAAGGGGGCTCGGCACTGAAGCTTTCTTT
size: -; V: TRBV2; D: TRBD1; J: TRBJ1-6; CDR3: CASSEGQGQGLAPLHF; DNA: TGTGCCAGCAGTGAAGGACAGGGACAGGGCTTGGCACCCCTCCACTTT
size: once; V: TRBV5-4; D: -; J: TRBJ1-4; CDR3: CASSPGGTVGEKLFF; DNA: TGTGCCAGCAGCCCGGGCGGGACGGTTGGCGAAAAACTGTTTTTT
size: -; V: TRBV2; D: -; J: TRBJ1-5; CDR3: CASSEARGVNQPQHF; DNA: TGTGCCAGCAGTGAAGCTCGGGGGGTTAATCAGCCCCAGCATTTT
size: few; V: TRBV30; D: TRBD2; J: TRBJ2-7; CDR3: CAWSASSGTYEQYF; DNA: TGTGCCTGGAGTGCCTCTAGCGGGACCTACGAGCAGTACTTC
size: -; V: TRBV5-5; D: -; J: TRBJ1-3; CDR3: CASSLTSGNTIYF; DNA: TGTGCCAGCAGCTTGACTTCGGGAAACACCATATATTTT
size: -; V: TRBV4-1; D: TRBD1; J: TRBJ2-2; CDR3: CASSDRGNTGELFF; DNA: TGCGCCAGCAGCGACAGGGGGAACACCGGGGAGCTGTTTTTT
size: -; V: TRBV29-1; D: -; J: TRBJ2-1; CDR3: CSTGGSYNEQFF; DNA: TGCAGCACAGGAGGGTCTTACAATGAGCAGTTCTTC
size: -; V: TRBV27; D: TRBD2; J: TRBJ2-3; CDR3: CASSLGLAGDTQYF; DNA: TGTGCCAGCAGTTTAGGTCTAGCGGGAGATACGCAGTATTTT
size: -; V: TRBV11-2; D: -; J: TRBJ2-5; CDR3: CASSARGGGQGVGETQYF; DNA: TGTGCCAGCAGCGCACGAGGGGGGGGCCAGGGAGTCGGAGAGACCCAGTACTTC
size: -; V: TRBV5-1; D: -; J: TRBJ1-3; CDR3: CASSPEPPTAGNTIYF; DNA: TGCGCCAGCAGCCCTGAACCACCCACGGCTGGAAACACCATATATTTT
size: once; V: TRBV3-1/TRBV3-2; D: TRBD1; J: TRBJ2-2; CDR3: CASSHLGQTTGELFF; DNA: TGTGCCAGCAGCCATCTGGGACAGACAACCGGGGAGCTGTTTTTT
size: -; V: TRBV6-4; D: -; J: TRBJ2-1; CDR3: CASKKESSYNEQFF; DNA: TGTGCCAGCAAAAAGGAGAGCTCCTACAATGAGCAGTTCTTC
size: -; V: TRBV5-1; D: -; J: TRBJ2-3; CDR3: CASSLKGSGGDTQYF; DNA: TGCGCCAGCAGTCTTAAGGGCTCAGGAGGAGATACGCAGTATTTT
size: -; V: TRBV6-5; D: TRBD2; J: TRBJ2-7; CDR3: CASRTPGTSGSLYF; DNA: TGTGCCAGCAGAACGCCGGGGACTAGCGGGAGTCTGTACTTC
size: -; V: TRBV27; D: TRBD1; J: TRBJ2-1; CDR3: CASGPDRPVRSTYNEQFF; DNA: TGTGCCAGCGGACCGGACAGGCCCGTTCGATCAACCTACAATGAGCAGTTCTTC
size: few; V: TRBV5-6; D: TRBD1; J: TRBJ2-7; CDR3: CASSLNRGYEQYF; DNA: TGTGCCAGCAGCTTGAACAGGGGGTACGAGCAGTACTTC
size: -; V: TRBV10-3; D: TRBD1; J: TRBJ1-6; CDR3: CAISWTGKDSPLHF; DNA: TGTGCCATCAGTTGGACAGGAAAAGATTCACCCCTCCACTTT
size: -; V: TRBV27; D: -; J: TRBJ1-1; CDR3: CASSLQDGIGTEAFF; DNA: TGTGCCAGCAGTTTACAGGACGGGATAGGGACTGAAGCTTTCTTT
size: -; V: TRBV5-1; D: TRBD1; J: TRBJ1-2; CDR3: CASSQGQNRYGYTF; DNA: TGCGCCAGCAGCCAGGGACAGAATCGCTATGGCTACACCTTC
size: -; V: TRBV10-3; D: TRBD2; J: TRBJ2-1; CDR3: CATTGTNRYNEQFF; DNA: TGTGCCACCACCGGGACTAATAGGTACAATGAGCAGTTCTTC
size: -; V: TRBV2; D: -; J: TRBJ1-3; CDR3: CASSEGALGPGSGNTIYF; DNA: TGTGCCAGCAGTGAAGGGGCTTTGGGGCCTGGCTCTGGAAACACCATATATTTT
size: -; V: TRBV28; D: -; J: TRBJ1-2; CDR3: CASSLGVYGYTF; DNA: TGTGCCAGCAGTCTCGGGGTTTATGGCTACACCTTC
size: -; V: TRBV19; D: TRBD1; J: TRBJ2-1; CDR3: CASRAGGAGISRNEQFF; DNA: TGTGCCAGTCGCGCAGGGGGCGCTGGTATCAGCCGCAATGAGCAGTTCTTC
size: -; V: TRBV7-9; D: TRBD1; J: TRBJ2-5; CDR3: CASSATGETQYF; DNA: TGTGCCAGCAGCGCGACAGGGGAGACCCAGTACTTC
size: once; V: TRBV5-1; D: -; J: TRBJ2-2; CDR3: CASSLRTRSDTGELFF; DNA: TGCGCCAGCAGCCTGAGGACACGTTCTGACACCGGGGAGCTGTTTTTT
size: -; V: TRBV7-2; D: TRBD1; J: TRBJ1-4; CDR3: CASSQNRGANEKLFF; DNA: TGTGCCAGCAGCCAAAACAGGGGTGCTAATGAAAAACTGTTTTTT
size: -; V: TRBV28; D: -; J: TRBJ2-5; CDR3: CASSSGAETQYF; DNA: TGTGCCAGCAGCTCAGGGGCAGAGACCCAGTACTTC
size: -; V: TRBV4-1; D: TRBD1; J: TRBJ1-3; CDR3: CASSHRDRDGNTIYF; DNA: TGCGCCAGCAGCCACCGCGACAGGGATGGAAACACCATATATTTT
size: -; V: TRBV5-1; D: -; J: TRBJ2-3; CDR3: CASSLAAGITDTQYF; DNA: TGCGCCAGCAGCTTGGCCGCGGGGATCACAGATACGCAGTATTTT
size: -; V: TRBV3-1/TRBV3-2; D: -; J: TRBJ2-7; CDR3: CASSLGGATYEQYF; DNA: TGTGCCAGCAGTCTAGGGGGGGCAACCTACGAGCAGTACTTC
size: -; V: TRBV23-1; D: -; J: TRBJ2-6; CDR3: CASQVDVLTF; DNA: TGCGCCAGCCAGGTTGACGTCCTGACTTTC
size: -; V: TRBV6-2/TRBV6-3; D: -; J: TRBJ2-1; CDR3: CASSSLSSYNEQFF; DNA: TGTGCCAGCAGTTCCCTTAGCTCCTACAATGAGCAGTTCTTC
size: once; V: TRBV6-5; D: TRBD1; J: TRBJ2-1; CDR3: CASMRAGTGYNEQFF; DNA: TGTGCCAGCATGAGGGCCGGGACAGGGTACAATGAGCAGTTCTTC
size: -; V: TRBV7-6; D: TRBD1; J: TRBJ1-5; CDR3: CASSAGTDWNQPQHF; DNA: TGTGCCAGCAGCGCGGGGACAGATTGGAATCAGCCCCAGCATTTT
size: -; V: TRBV6-5; D: -; J: TRBJ2-6; CDR3: CASTGGLSGANVLTF; DNA: TGTGCCAGCACCGGGGGTCTAAGTGGGGCCAACGTCCTGACTTTC
size: -; V: TRBV9; D: TRBD2; J: TRBJ2-3; CDR3: CASSAGLAGPWGTQYF; DNA: TGTGCCAGCAGCGCGGGACTAGCGGGACCATGGGGGACGCAGTATTTT
size: -; V: TRBV5-1; D: TRBD1; J: TRBJ1-2; CDR3: CASSGDRGLGYTF; DNA: TGCGCCAGCAGCGGCGACAGGGGGCTCGGCTACACCTTC
size: -; V: TRBV2; D: TRBD2; J: TRBJ2-2; CDR3: CASMPGTPRVAGGPEGELFF; DNA: TGTGCCAGCATGCCCGGGACACCTCGAGTAGCGGGAGGGCCTGAGGGGGAGCTGTTTTTT
size: once; V: TRBV5-4; D: -; J: TRBJ1-1; CDR3: CASRKTGTENTEAFF; DNA: TGTGCCAGCAGAAAAACCGGGACTGAGAACACTGAAGCTTTCTTT
size: -; V: TRBV7-8; D: -; J: TRBJ1-4; CDR3: CASSPSLAPNEKLFF; DNA: TGTGCCAGCAGCCCGTCTCTAGCCCCTAATGAAAAACTGTTTTTT
size: -; V: TRBV27; D: -; J: TRBJ1-1; CDR3: CASTDLLRTEAFF; DNA: TGTGCCAGCACCGACCTTTTGAGGACTGAAGCTTTCTTT
size: -; V: TRBV27; D: -; J: TRBJ2-3; CDR3: CASSFRERSIDTQYF; DNA: TGTGCCAGCAGTTTCAGGGAACGGAGTATAGATACGCAGTATTTT
size: -; V: TRBV11-3; D: TRBD2; J: TRBJ2-2; CDR3: CASSLGLAGNTGELFF; DNA: TGTGCCAGCAGCTTAGGACTAGCGGGTAACACCGGGGAGCTGTTTTTT
size: -; V: TRBV20-1; D: -; J: TRBJ2-5; CDR3: CSASTANQETQYF; DNA: TGCAGTGCTAGTACTGCGAATCAAGAGACCCAGTACTTC
size: -; V: TRBV11-2; D: TRBD1; J: TRBJ2-1; CDR3: CASSLDPVDRDNEQFF; DNA: TGTGCCAGCAGCTTAGACCCAGTGGACAGGGACAATGAGCAGTTCTTC
size: few; V: TRBV9; D: -; J: TRBJ1-1; CDR3: CASSPGQLNTEAFF; DNA: TGTGCCAGCAGCCCTGGACAGTTGAACACTGAAGCTTTCTTT
size: -; V: TRBV5-1; D: TRBD1; J: TRBJ1-2; CDR3: CASASGTGGRAQGYTF; DNA: TGCGCCAGCGCTAGTGGGACAGGGGGCAGGGCCCAAGGCTACACCTTC
size: -; V: TRBV5-4; D: -; J: TRBJ2-5; CDR3: CASNSRGGEETQYF; DNA: TGTGCCAGCAACTCCCGAGGCGGAGAAGAGACCCAGTACTTC
size: -; V: TRBV27; D: TRBD1; J: TRBJ2-7; CDR3: CASSSRTGYEQYF; DNA: TGTGCCAGCAGTTCACGGACAGGCTACGAGCAGTACTTC